The next 21 T cell receptor beta chains were all read from a single sample in a study of shared T cell receptors in the human thymus. This table comes from immunoSEQ multiplex PCR, and its TCRdb copy is limited to in-frame clones, with some not included. This sample has approximately 730,000 clones; 70% to 90% occur once, and the top ten carry roughly 0.01%. These data were likewise used in another study, on human thymus T cells.

The material sequenced was thymocytes. The receptors originated from a girl less than two years old with a congenital heart defect.

The chain joins TRBV30 to TRBJ2-1, with TRBD1 matching over 8 bases. V dropped 2 bases and J dropped 8; count of bases not matched to a gene: 8. Germline V gene lookup returns CDR1 GTSNPN and CDR2 SVGIG (reference sequence). This CDR3 spans 14 amino acids. CDR3 sequence reads: CAWSTYRGEDEQFF. CDR3 in DNA: TGTGCCTGGAGTACATACAGGGGGGAGGATGAGCAGTTCTTC.

The chain joins TRBV5-1 to TRBJ1-2, with D possibly TRBD1 on 6 matching bases. CDR1 and CDR2 from the germline V gene are SGHRS and YFSETQ. The CDR3 totals 14 residues. The V gene lost 4 bases and the J gene lost 4 bases, with 14 bases spanning the gap. The CDR3 coding sequence is TGCGCCAGCAGCCTCAGGGGCCCCTTCTATGGCTACACCTTC. Amino acid sequence: CASSLRGPFYGYTF.

The chain combines TRBV2 with TRBJ2-3; no clear D. CDR3 length: 10 amino acids. V lost 8 bases to trimming and J lost 3 bases, with 3 bases between them. Germline V gene sequence: CDR1 SNHLY, CDR2 FYNNEI. This CDR3 reads CASSTDTQYF. DNA for the CDR3: TGTGCCAGCTCGACAGATACGCAGTATTTT.

V usage is TRBV5-5 and J usage is TRBJ1-1; TRBD1 matches 8 bases. Per germline, CDR1 SGHKS and CDR2 YYEKEE (reference sequence). CDR3 length equals 15 residues. V lost 4 bases, J lost 1 base, and 6 bases stayed unmatched. CDR3 nucleotide sequence: TGTGCCAGCAGCCAACCGGGACAGGCGAACACTGAAGCTTTCTTT. Protein sequence: CASSQPGQANTEAFF.

The chain employs TRBV10-2 and TRBJ2-1, with 9 bases aligning to TRBD2. The CDR3 is made up of 14 amino acids. Germline V gives CDR1 WSHSY, CDR2 SAAADI. V shed 3 bases and J 5 bases; nucleotides not matched to a gene: 2. The CDR3 region is CASSDAGGDNEQFF. Here the CDR3 DNA reads TGCGCCAGCAGTGACGCGGGAGGGGACAATGAGCAGTTCTTC.

This chain uses TRBV6-1 with TRBJ1-5; the D gene is possibly TRBD1 (6 bases). Trimming left V 4 bases short and J 0 bases short, with 16 bases between. Germline CDR1 and CDR2: MNHNS and SASEGT. The CDR3 sequence is 17 residues long. The CDR3 loop reads CASSAGGRWVSNQPQHF. The CDR3 region has the DNA TGTGCCAGCAGTGCGGGGGGGCGGTGGGTTAGCAATCAGCCCCAGCATTTT.

The chain links TRBV7-9 to TRBJ1-2; D remains ambiguous. CDR1 SEHNR and CDR2 FQNEAQ come from the germline V gene (reference sequence). V gave up 5 bases and J gave up 8 bases, with 15 bases separating them. The CDR3 runs 13 residues. Here the CDR3 DNA reads TGTGCCAGCAGCCCCCCAGAGGGTTACGGCTACACCTTC. Amino acid sequence: CASSPPEGYGYTF.

CDR3: CASSQDPNAGLAERPPSYEQYF. The CDR3 DNA reads as TGCGCCAGCAGCCAAGATCCCAACGCGGGACTAGCGGAGCGCCCCCCCTCCTACGAGCAGTACTTC. This chain connects TRBV4-1 to TRBJ2-7; the match to TRBD2 covers 11 bases. With V trimmed by 0 bases and J by 0 bases, 19 bases remained unmatched. Germline CDR1 and CDR2: MGHRA and YSYEKL. The CDR3 sequence is 22 residues long.

This chain links TRBV11-2 with TRBJ1-5; D is perhaps TRBD1 (5 bases). CDR3 length: 14 residues. The V end lost 5 bases, the J end lost 0 bases, and 8 bases lay between the germline ends. Germline CDR1 is SGHAT and CDR2 is FQNNGV. CDR3 DNA: TGTGCCAGCAGCCGGACACATAGCAATCAGCCCCAGCATTTT. Protein sequence: CASSRTHSNQPQHF.

This chain connects TRBV5-1 to TRBJ1-1; D may be TRBD1 (5 bases). This CDR3 has 12 residues. Germline assignment: CDR1 SGHRS and CDR2 YFSETQ. V was clipped by 4 bases and J by 7 bases, with 11 bases between them. The CDR3 reads CASSPIGGEAFF. In DNA, the CDR3 is TGCGCCAGCAGCCCCATCGGGGGTGAAGCTTTCTTT.

The chain employs TRBV15 and TRBJ1-5, with TRBD1 identical over 7 bases. Germline V gene sequence: CDR1 LNHNV, CDR2 YYDKDF (reference sequence). CDR3 length: 16 amino acids. The V and J ends lost 0 bases and 1 base, in that order; junction bases with no gene match: 3. The DNA for the CDR3 is TGTGCCACCAGCAGAGATAGGGGGCGAAGCAATCAGCCCCAGCATTTT. Translating it yields CATSRDRGRSNQPQHF.

The V gene is TRBV29-1, the J gene TRBJ1-1; 11 nucleotides agree with TRBD1. Germline V gives CDR1 SQVTM, CDR2 ANQGSEA. Trimming at V came to 5 bases and at J to 4 bases, leaving 6 bases not matched to a gene. This CDR3 is 14 amino acids long. The CDR3 coding sequence is TGCAGCGTTTCGGGGGACAGGGGGTGCACTGAAGCTTTCTTT. Protein: CSVSGDRGCTEAFF. The variable domain in full, completed from reference TRBV29-1 and TRBJ1-1, reads SAVISQKPSRDICQRGTSLTIQCQVDSQVTMMFWYRQQPGQSLTLIATANQGSEATYESGFVIDKFPISRPNLTFSTLTVSNMSPEDSSIYLCSVSGDRGCTEAFFGQGTRLTVV.

The chain carries TRBV6-9 and TRBJ2-4, with 9 bases lining up with TRBD1. CDR1 is MNHGY and CDR2 is SVAAGI in the germline V gene. The CDR3 sequence is 21 residues long. Unmatched junction bases numbered 21, after V lost 6 bases and J lost 0 bases. CDR3 region: CASRPSSRTGDPILAKNIQYF. The CDR3 nucleotides read TGTGCCAGCAGGCCATCCTCCCGGACAGGGGACCCCATCTTAGCCAAAAACATTCAGTACTTC.

V and J are TRBV7-9 and TRBJ1-6; 8 nucleotides match TRBD1. Germline CDR1 SEHNR, CDR2 FQNEAQ (reference sequence). The CDR3 sequence is 14 residues long. Unmatched junction bases numbered 6, after V lost 6 bases and J lost 8 bases. The CDR3 loop is CASSRVTGDSPLHF. DNA for the CDR3: TGTGCCAGCAGTCGGGTGACAGGGGATTCACCCCTCCACTTT.

The chain links TRBV28 to TRBJ1-1; D not certain. The germline V gene has CDR1 MDHEN and CDR2 SYDVKM. V was shortened by 5 bases and J by 3 bases, with 16 bases between the two germline ends. CDR3 length equals 15 residues. In DNA form, the CDR3 reads TGTGCCAGCAGTCCTCCGGGTTCGGAGGACACTGAAGCTTTCTTT. This codes for CASSPPGSEDTEAFF.

This clone was seen a handful of times. The chain recombines TRBV30 with TRBJ1-5, with D possibly TRBD1 on 5 matching bases. The germline gives CDR1 GTSNPN, CDR2 SVGIG (reference sequence). V lost 0 bases and J 9 bases, leaving 12 bases between the germline ends. This CDR3 has 13 residues. The DNA of the CDR3 is TGTGCCTGGAGTGTTAACAGGAGGGGGCCCCAGCATTTT. Its translation: CAWSVNRRGPQHF.

The chain is built from TRBV7-2 and TRBJ1-1; TRBD1 agrees at 8 bases. V was clipped by 1 base and J by 3 bases; unmatched bases: 7. The germline gives CDR1 SGHTA, CDR2 FQGNSA. There are 16 residues in the CDR3. CDR3 in amino acids: CASSLENRDRHTEAFF. The CDR3 nucleotides are TGTGCCAGCAGCTTAGAAAACCGGGACAGGCACACTGAAGCTTTCTTT.

This clone turned up a few times. The chain carries TRBV6-5 and TRBJ1-4, with D possibly TRBD1 on 5 matching bases. Trimming took off 6 bases at V and 3 bases at J, with 14 bases between the two ends. The germline V gene encodes CDR1 MNHEY and CDR2 SVGAGI. The CDR3 runs to 15 residues. CDR3 nucleotide sequence: TGTGCCAGCAGAACACTGACAGCCCCTAATGAAAAACTGTTTTTT. Amino acids: CASRTLTAPNEKLFF.

As DNA, the CDR3 is TGCGCCAGCAGCCAAGTAAAAAACCGGACAGGGGAGGTAGGGGACGCTGAAGCTTTCTTT. Its protein is CASSQVKNRTGEVGDAEAFF. The rearrangement links TRBV4-1 to TRBJ1-1; TRBD1 aligns across 9 bases. The junction had 21 bases not matched to a gene; V was cut back by 1 base and J by 6 bases. CDR3 size: 20 residues. In germline, CDR1 is MGHRA, CDR2 YSYEKL.

The gene calls are TRBV5-5 and TRBJ1-1, with a tentative D call TRBD1 (6 bases). Germline lookup yields CDR1 SGHKS and CDR2 YYEKEE (reference sequence). This CDR3 comprises 16 residues. Between the trimmed V and J ends, which lost 4 bases and 6 bases, there was a span of 22 bases. CDR3: CASSGGRQCERAEAFF. CDR3 sequence (DNA): TGTGCCAGCAGCGGGGGCCGACAGTGCGAACGGGCTGAAGCTTTCTTT.

The chain couples TRBV28 to TRBJ2-2, with unresolved D. Trimming removed 3 bases at V and 0 bases at J, with 5 bases between. The germline gives CDR1 MDHEN, CDR2 SYDVKM. The CDR3 totals 14 residues. The CDR3 sequence is CASSFSANTGELFF. CDR3 nucleotides: TGTGCCAGCAGTTTCAGCGCGAACACCGGGGAGCTGTTTTTT.